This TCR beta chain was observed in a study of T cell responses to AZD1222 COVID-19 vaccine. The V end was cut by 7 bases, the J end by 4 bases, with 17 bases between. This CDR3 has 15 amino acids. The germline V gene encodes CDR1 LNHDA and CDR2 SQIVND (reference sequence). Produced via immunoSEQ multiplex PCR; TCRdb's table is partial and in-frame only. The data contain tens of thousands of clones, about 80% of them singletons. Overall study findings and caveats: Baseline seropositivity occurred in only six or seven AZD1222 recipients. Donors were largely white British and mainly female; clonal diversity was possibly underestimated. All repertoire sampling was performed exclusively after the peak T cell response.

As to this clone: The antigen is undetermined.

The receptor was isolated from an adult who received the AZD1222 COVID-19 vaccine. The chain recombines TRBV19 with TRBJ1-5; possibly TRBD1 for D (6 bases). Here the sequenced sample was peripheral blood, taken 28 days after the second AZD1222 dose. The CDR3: CASTARGGQNQPQHF. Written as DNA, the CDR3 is TGTGCCAGTACCGCCCGGGGGGGACAAAATCAGCCCCAGCATTTT.